This T cell receptor beta chain emerged from a study of regulatory T cells. General study points: Hydrophobic residues at CDR3 positions 6 and 7 were enriched in conventional CD4+ T cells of CD3G-deficient patients.

A couple of CD3G-deficient patients had more severe autoimmunity; all had some. CD4+ cells were sorted into CD25-high CD127-low regulatory cells and CD25-low CD127-high conventional cells. On this clone: The target antigen is unknown.

The PCR used 52 TRBV and 13 TRBJ primers. This table comes from immunoSEQ multiplex PCR, and its TCRdb copy is limited to in-frame clones, with some not included. The sample yields about 15,000 clones, 70% to 85% seen once. This CDR3 has 14 residues. Germline V gene data show CDR1 as SGHRS and CDR2 as YFSETQ. Deletions cut 0 bases from V and 3 bases from J, with 9 bases between. The TCR comes from a person in their twenties or thirties with CD3G deficiency. The chain carries TRBV5-1 and TRBJ1-1; no clear D. Material: conventional CD4+ T cells sorted from blood. The CDR3 spells CASSLVGEYTEAFF. The DNA of the CDR3 is TGCGCCAGCAGCTTGGTCGGGGAATACACTGAAGCTTTCTTT.